The entry below gives a single T cell receptor beta chain sequence along with its context. No antigen is known for it. Naive CD8 isolation took CD45RO-negative cells positively selected for CCR7 and excluded terminally differentiated effector memory CD45RA+ cells. These data originate in a study of shared clonotypes between healthy human individuals. Study-wide results and limits: Richness estimates generally favored naive over memory subsets. Among non-shared clonotypes, generation probabilities were lower than among those shared by all four donors.

Here immunoSEQ multiplex PCR was the method, and the copy in TCRdb shows in-frame clones only, minus some. The table has around 2.1 million clones, 85% to 95% seen once. The CDR3 covers 15 residues. CDR1 SGDLS and CDR2 YYNGEE come from the germline V gene. V lost 7 bases, J lost 6 bases, and 22 bases lay in between. The chain links TRBV9 to TRBJ1-1; no definite D call. Sequences were obtained from naive CD8+ T cells from PBMCs. The origin of this receptor is a man aged 18 to 30 in good health. Some clones in this sample may be carry-over from other donors' samples. The CDR3 region is CASAPGPGLASEAFF. In DNA form, the CDR3 reads TGTGCCAGCGCCCCAGGCCCCGGACTCGCCTCTGAAGCTTTCTTT.